These 2 T cell receptor beta chains were all obtained from the same sample, sequenced in a study of long-term antiretroviral therapy in people with HIV. At the survey level, the v3.0 immunoSEQ assay was run. The protocol was immunoSEQ multiplex PCR, while the TCRdb copy is restricted to in-frame clones and leaves out a portion. The sample has more than 15,000 clones; more than 80% are singletons. The source material was unsorted PBMCs, sampled 0.3 years after starting antiretroviral therapy. These receptors were collected from a young man with HIV.

The gene calls are TRBV19 and TRBJ1-4, with TRBD1 as a possible D gene (5 bases). The CDR3 sequence is 16 residues long. Germline lookup yields CDR1 LNHDA and CDR2 SQIVND (reference sequence). The V end lost 3 bases, the J end lost 5 bases, and 16 bases lay between the germline ends. This chain's CDR3 is CASSILTGTLNEKLFF. Here the CDR3 DNA reads TGTGCCAGTAGTATCCTGACCGGGACCCTAAATGAAAAACTGTTTTTT.

This clone appeared a single time. This chain uses TRBV7-9 with TRBJ2-3; 7 bases agree with TRBD1. The CDR3 extends over 14 amino acids. The germline gives CDR1 SEHNR, CDR2 FQNEAQ (reference sequence). After removal of 1 base from V and 4 bases from J, the junction contained 2 bases not matched to a gene. For the CDR3, the DNA is TGTGCCAGCAGCTTAGACCAGGGGGCAGATACGCAGTATTTT. Translated, it gives CASSLDQGADTQYF.